This T cell receptor beta chain emerged from a study of T cell responses to AZD1222 COVID-19 vaccine (dated by TCRdb to the early 2020s). Broadly, across the study: AZD1222 recipients given second doses at about 4 weeks or at about 12 weeks were pooled, since spike-specific TCR depth and breadth were not found to differ between the two schedules. Trial participants were enrolled by age into 18-55, 56-69 and 70-plus year subgroups, with roughly 160, 29 and 62 TCR-sequenced participants respectively. A total of about 230 trial participants underwent TCR sequencing, of whom 207 received two doses of AZD1222 and roughly 25 received two doses of the MenACWY control vaccine. The full study reports these points: Because no day 14 peak-response samples were available, the repertoires could be characterized only after the peak T cell response. Epitopes outside the regions mutated in the B.1.351 and B.1.1.7 variants were reportedly recognized by nearly half of the unique spike-specific TCRs. In the small 56-69-year group, the increase in depth fell short of significance, most likely because of low power. Most participants were white British and females outnumbered males, and the authors suggested that clonal diversity may have been underestimated. CD4 TCRs associated with the vaccine covered the entire spike protein, and the dominant responses were in regions 160-218 and 743-854. Spike-specific TCR breadth and depth rose significantly after two AZD1222 doses compared with day 0 and with MenACWY recipients. Conclusions about previously exposed vaccinees were limited because only five to seven AZD1222 recipients were SARS-CoV-2 seropositive at baseline.

The CDR3 regions of human TCRbeta chains were analyzed by immunosequencing. Per the original workflow: TCRs in the repertoires were compared against a reference library of SARS-CoV-2-specific TCRs that had been generated with the MIRA antigen-specificity platform. Breadth was defined as the fraction of unique TCRs that were SARS-CoV-2-associated. Depth was defined as the fraction of total T cells that were SARS-CoV-2-associated. Using the MIRA data, every spike-specific TCR was mapped to the spike region that the TCR reacted to and assigned to either a CD4 or a CD8 class. Log10-transformed breadth and depth values were compared by one-way ANOVA with Sidak's multiple comparisons tests. The immuneACCESS repertoire file appears here via TCRdb, limited to in-frame rearrangements. These files lack a portion of the clones; in checked studies, under half of the deficit traces to unresolved V genes, and the cause of the others is not known. Clonal size and the V and J genes are those of that table, whereas D and trimming came from the DNA. For this sample there are approximately 190,000 clones; approximately 90% appear just once. In total, the top ten clones hold more than 0.75% of the sample.

V and J are trimmed by 2 bases and 5 bases, and the gene matches miss 13 bases of the junction. Reading the germline V gene (reference sequence) gives CDR1 MNHEY and CDR2 SMNVEV. Counted from cysteine to phenylalanine, this CDR3 has 18 amino acids. Only CDR3 DNA is held: 54 bases, read in frame from base 1. Note on this clone: Its specific antigen is unknown. No much larger clone is present one base from it, and per-base qualities are unavailable.

The sample's time point label, in plain terms: baseline before first vaccination. The vaccinee samples were drawn from two UK trials, COV001 and COV002, one of which was a single-blind randomized controlled phase 2/3 trial testing AZD1222 (ChAdOx1 nCoV-19) in healthy adults. Trial participant PBMC samples were collected at day 0 and day 28 after the second dose for TCRbeta chain sequencing. This TCR was sampled from an adult in good health. The chain uses TRBV27 and TRBJ2-2; 8 central bases correspond to TRBD1. The sample was peripheral blood, taken on day 0 of AZD1222 vaccination. Here the CDR3 is given as CASSLTLRQGASTGELFF. The nucleotides are TGTGCCAGCAGTTTAACCCTCAGGCAGGGGGCCAGTACCGGGGAGCTGTTTTTT.